This TCR beta chain was obtained from a study of T-cell memory formation after mild COVID-19. TCRdb processed the 5' RACE reads anew with MiXCR; each CDR3 protein has one entry. The profile shows 300,000 to 400,000 distinct CDR3 sequences, about 15% of them singletons. This CDR3 has 15 residues. Deletions cut 8 bases from V and 4 bases from J, with 21 bases between. Germline loops: CDR1 LGHNT, CDR2 FRNRAP. This clonotype was found a few times. The receptor's source is a man aged 18 to 29 who had mild COVID-19 (a few samples of this study predate the infection). Cell type and time point are not known. The chain has TRBV12-5 and TRBJ2-7; the D gene is possibly TRBD1 (5 bases). Sequencing was carried out using PBMCs or a T cell subset sorted from them (not recorded which). The CDR3, as DNA: TGTGCTAGTAGGTCCCCAGGGAACTATTATTACGAGCAGTACTTC. Translation: CASRSPGNYYYEQYF.